The table lists the clone carrying this T cell receptor (beta chain) with a count of one. The data were taken from a study of blood T cells in healthy people across ages. Study in general: Using template switching, researchers captured about one barcoded beta molecule for each two T cells.

Trimming took 6 bases from V and 3 from J, leaving 12 bases between them. CDR1 and CDR2 from the germline V gene are MDHEN and SYDVKM. There are 13 residues in the CDR3. A minimum of 6 micrograms of total RNA was extracted per sample. A J-beta primer mix and a sample-barcoded 5' primer were used in a second PCR of roughly 6 to 12 cycles. One entry per CDR3 protein, called by TCRdb with MiXCR from the 5' RACE reads. Seen here are about 640,000 distinct CDR3 sequences, 25% to 30% observed once, and the top ten hold around a sixth. The source is a woman aged 80 or over in good health. The chain couples TRBV28 to TRBJ2-7, with a tentative D call TRBD1 (8 bases). Material for sequencing was blood. This CDR3 is CASRRGTGYEQYF. DNA of the CDR3: TGTGCCAGCAGGCGGGGGACAGGCTACGAGCAGTACTTC.